This entry describes one T cell receptor beta chain. This entry comes from a study of blood T cell repertoires in COVID-19. Recovery meant two consecutive negative NP/OP PCR tests, professional clearance, or resolved symptoms. This CDR3 region has 15 residues. The V end was cut by 0 bases, the J end by 5 bases, with 13 bases between. Germline lookup yields CDR1 MNHEY and CDR2 SVGAGI. TCRdb's copy holds only in-frame clones and misses some; the assay was immunoSEQ multiplex PCR. The table records a few hundred thousand clones, roughly 90% of them present only once. Specimen: PBMCs or T cells enriched from blood (not recorded which). The clonotype originates from a woman aged 40 to 50 who had recovered from COVID-19. The chain couples TRBV6-5 to TRBJ1-1; D not certain. CDR3 sequence: CASSYSMAGLTEAFF. Here the CDR3 DNA reads TGTGCCAGCAGTTACTCGATGGCGGGGTTGACTGAAGCTTTCTTT.